This T cell receptor beta chain was obtained from a study of shared clonotypes between healthy human individuals. Overall study findings and caveats: Unshared clonotypes carried lower generation probabilities than those common to all four donors. How much donors shared clonotypes was expected to be affected by sequencing depth. Naive CD4 clonotype sharing across a few donors was approximately 5%.

CD8 cells classed as naive were CD45RO-negative and positively selected for CCR7, excluding terminally differentiated effector memory CD45RA+ cells. The CDR3 has 16 residues. Germline values: CDR1 MNHEY, CDR2 SMNVEV (reference sequence). Trimming removed 6 bases at V and 4 bases at J, with 19 bases between. Original data processing: Without quality scores, immunoSEQ junctional reads could not be filtered like full-length reads. The method was immunoSEQ multiplex PCR; TCRdb's version includes in-frame clones alone and lacks a portion of them. That table furnishes V, J and clone size, whereas the DNA furnished D and trimming. The sample includes about 2.2 million clones, 85% to 95% of them seen just once. Notes on this clone: Its antigen is undetermined.

The rearrangement links TRBV27 to TRBJ2-1, with D perhaps TRBD1 or TRBD2 (6 bases each). This TCR was sampled from a man younger than 35 in good health. Some clones in this sample may be carry-over from other donors' samples. The source material was naive CD8+ T cells from PBMCs. DNA for the CDR3: TGTGCCAGCAGCTTTGGGGGCGGGACTCTTTACAATGAGCAGTTCTTC. Encoded protein: CASSFGGGTLYNEQFF.